The rows below give T cell receptor beta chains drawn from one sample of a study of blood T cell repertoires in COVID-19. Using immunoSEQ multiplex PCR, the repertoire was profiled, and TCRdb retains in-frame clones only, with some absent. The table lists over 150,000 clones, roughly four fifths of them singletons. Specimen: peripheral blood. These receptors originate from a woman at least 80 years old with acute or convalescent COVID-19. CDR3s include the opening cysteine and the closing phenylalanine or tryptophan. The order of the fields is V gene, D gene, clone size, J gene, CDR3 length, CDR3 protein, CDR3 DNA. The D gene is left open where the match is weak. The listing skips clone size in some rows; elsewhere it reads once, few, many or a size class.

TRBV9	-	-	TRBJ2-3	12	CASSERTDTQYF	TGTGCCAGCAGCGAGCGTACAGATACGCAGTATTTT
TRBV10-3	-	-	TRBJ2-7	16	CAISEPSGESSYEQYF	TGTGCCATCAGTGAGCCGAGCGGTGAAAGCTCCTACGAGCAGTACTTC
TRBV7-2	TRBD2	-	TRBJ2-3	14	CASVRAGGADTQYF	TGTGCCAGCGTTCGGGCGGGGGGCGCAGATACGCAGTATTTT
TRBV14	TRBD1	-	TRBJ1-6	14	CASSQGTGNSPLHF	TGTGCCAGCAGCCAAGGGACAGGGAATTCACCCCTCCACTTT
TRBV28	TRBD1	-	TRBJ1-2	14	CASTLTGQRHGYTF	TGTGCCAGCACCCTGACGGGACAGAGGCATGGCTACACCTTC
TRBV19	TRBD1	-	TRBJ1-5	13	CASHRGLGQPQHF	TGTGCCAGTCACAGGGGTCTTGGTCAGCCCCAGCATTTT
TRBV10-3	-	few	TRBJ1-5	12	CAISESSQPQHF	TGTGCCATCAGTGAGTCCAGTCAGCCCCAGCATTTT
TRBV9	TRBD1	few	TRBJ1-1	13	CASSVTGGTEAFF	TGTGCCAGCAGCGTAACAGGGGGTACTGAAGCTTTCTTT
TRBV6-1	TRBD1	-	TRBJ2-3	12	CASSENRGTQYF	TGTGCCAGCAGTGAAAACAGGGGGACGCAGTATTTT
TRBV19	TRBD1	few	TRBJ1-5	13	CASSTQGDQPQHF	TGTGCCAGTAGTACACAGGGGGATCAGCCCCAGCATTTT
TRBV2	-	-	TRBJ2-1	16	CASSRRGLSSYNEQFF	TGTGCCAGCAGTCGCAGGGGCCTGAGCTCCTACAATGAGCAGTTCTTC
TRBV6-5	-	-	TRBJ2-2	13	CASSQTNTGELFF	TGTGCCAGCAGCCAAACGAACACCGGGGAGCTGTTTTTT
TRBV10-3	-	-	TRBJ2-2	14	CAINGVANTGELFF	TGTGCCATCAATGGAGTCGCGAACACCGGGGAGCTGTTTTTT
TRBV7-2	TRBD1	-	TRBJ2-3	15	CASTVVPGQTDTQYF	TGTGCCAGCACCGTGGTCCCGGGACAGACAGATACGCAGTATTTT
TRBV30	-	-	TRBJ1-2	14	CAWRRGGTNYGYTF	TGTGCCTGGAGGAGGGGGGGAACAAACTATGGCTACACCTTC
TRBV5-1	TRBD2	-	TRBJ2-5	20	CASSAYPGLAGGRGEETQYF	TGCGCCAGCAGCGCGTACCCGGGACTAGCGGGAGGAAGGGGGGAAGAGACCCAGTACTTC
TRBV7-2	-	once	TRBJ2-5	15	CASSSRGRTEETQYF	TGTGCCAGCAGCTCCCGGGGAAGAACGGAAGAGACCCAGTACTTC
TRBV6-2/TRBV6-3	TRBD1	few	TRBJ2-2	16	CASSYTEDRVDGELFF	TGTGCCAGCAGTTACACCGAGGACAGGGTGGACGGGGAGCTGTTTTTT
TRBV6-6	-	-	TRBJ1-5	14	CASSSGDSNQPQHF	TGTGCCAGCAGTTCCGGGGATAGCAATCAGCCCCAGCATTTT
TRBV3-1/TRBV3-2	-	-	TRBJ1-1	11	CASSRGAEAFF	TGTGCCAGCTCGAGAGGCGCCGAAGCTTTCTTT
TRBV28	TRBD1	-	TRBJ2-3	15	CASSITGVSRLAQYF	TGTGCCAGCAGCATTACAGGGGTCTCCCGTCTTGCGCAGTATTTT
TRBV5-4	-	-	TRBJ1-2	13	CASSLEGGYGYTF	TGTGCCAGCAGCTTGGAGGGAGGGTATGGCTACACCTTC
TRBV30	-	-	TRBJ2-7	14	CAWSGSEISYEQYF	TGTGCCTGGAGCGGGAGTGAAATCTCCTACGAGCAGTACTTC